These 28 T cell receptor beta chains originate from one sample sequenced in a study of identifying expanded T cells in peripheral blood. Data came from immunoSEQ multiplex PCR; TCRdb stores just in-frame clones and leaves some out. The profile shows 90,000 or so clones, more than 70% of them singletons. Material: blood. The receptors stem from a person aged 18 to 69 in good health.

About this clone: At one end the junction does not follow the germline gene, possibly because of a read error. This rearrangement joins TRBV20-1 to TRBJ1-2; TRBD1 might be the D (6 bases). There are 11 residues in the CDR3. CDR1 is DFQATT, CDR2 SNEGSKA, per germline (reference sequence). CDR3 DNA sequence: TGCAGTGCTAGAGATCGGGGGGGACACTACTTC. Protein: CSARDRGGHYF.

The chain carries TRBV19 and TRBJ2-5; 8 bases are a match to TRBD2. CDR1 is LNHDA and CDR2 is SQIVND in the germline V gene (reference sequence). This CDR3 has 17 residues. The J segment lost 3 bases and the V segment lost 0 bases, leaving 9 bases of the junction unmatched. The CDR3 DNA follows: TGTGCCAGTAGTATAGAATCCGGGGTAGCGGGAAAAGAGACCCAGTACTTC. Translated, it gives CASSIESGVAGKETQYF. Together with reference TRBV19 and TRBJ2-5, the CDR3 gives the full variable domain: DGGITQSPKYLFRKEGQNVTLSCEQNLNHDAMYWYRQDPGQGLRLIYYSQIVNDFQKGDIAEGYSVSREKKESFPLTVTSAQKNPTAFYLCASSIESGVAGKETQYFGPGTRLLVL.

The gene calls are TRBV4-3 and TRBJ1-6; 7 nucleotides agree with TRBD1. The CDR3 is 16 residues long. From germline, CDR1 is LGHNA and CDR2 YSLEER. Unmatched junction bases numbered 6, after V lost 0 bases and J lost 7 bases. CDR3 protein: CASSQDRGQKNSPLHF. In nucleotides, the CDR3 is TGCGCCAGCAGCCAAGATCGGGGACAGAAAAATTCACCCCTCCACTTT.

J is TRBJ2-5 and V is TRBV4-2; D assignment may be TRBD1 or TRBD2 (5 bases each). The CDR3 extends over 16 amino acids. Germline V gives CDR1 LGHNA, CDR2 YNFKEQ. The V end lost 6 bases, the J end lost 2 bases, and 19 bases lay between the germline ends. The CDR3 here is CASRRTLRDGQETQYF. CDR3 nucleotides: TGTGCCAGCAGGCGCACCCTCCGGGACGGACAAGAGACCCAGTACTTC.

The chain combines TRBV19 with TRBJ1-6, with D possibly matching TRBD1 (6 bases). The V gene lost 10 bases and the J gene lost 3 bases, with 19 bases spanning the gap. This CDR3 is built from 16 residues. The germline CDR1 and CDR2 sequences are LNHDA and SQIVND (reference sequence). The CDR3 here is CATTGRTASYNSPLHF. Here the CDR3 DNA reads TGTGCCACCACCGGACGGACAGCCAGCTATAATTCACCCCTCCACTTT.

The chain has TRBV29-1 and TRBJ2-4, with 9 bases aligning to TRBD1. The V segment lost 4 bases and the J segment 1 base; nucleotides outside the gene matches: 14. The CDR3 is 18 residues long. Germline CDR1 reads SQVTM; CDR2 reads ANQGSEA. In DNA, the CDR3 is TGCAGCGTTGGGGGGGGACAGGGAGTCTCCCGTGCCAAAAACATTCAGTACTTC. Residues: CSVGGGQGVSRAKNIQYF.

The genes are TRBV2 and TRBJ1-2, with D perhaps TRBD1 (6 bases). Per germline, CDR1 SNHLY and CDR2 FYNNEI. The CDR3 runs 15 residues. V was shortened by 5 bases and J by 10 bases, with 23 bases between the two germline ends. CDR3 loop: CASSPNTGREGAYTF. CDR3 nucleotides: TGTGCCAGCAGTCCAAATACAGGGAGAGAGGGTGCCTACACCTTC.

The chain employs TRBV7-9 and TRBJ1-5; D gene uncertain. The CDR3 has 17 residues. The germline V and J ends were trimmed by 1 base and 3 bases, with 16 bases remaining between them. Germline V lookup: CDR1 SEHNR, CDR2 FQNEAQ (reference sequence). The CDR3 reads CASSLGKDRGFNQPQHF. DNA of the CDR3: TGTGCCAGCAGCTTAGGAAAGGACCGGGGATTCAATCAGCCCCAGCATTTT.

The CDR3 nucleotides read TGCGCCAGCAGCCAAGGAGAGGCCCACTCCTACGAGCAGTACTTC. It codes for CASSQGEAHSYEQYF. This chain links TRBV4-3 with TRBJ2-7; D gene unclear. The V and J ends lost 1 base and 0 bases respectively, with 10 bases between them. Germline assignment: CDR1 LGHNA and CDR2 YSLEER. This CDR3 region has 15 residues.

The chain has TRBV5-6 and TRBJ2-7; D uncertain. V lost 3 bases and J lost 4, with 11 bases in between. Germline CDR1 reads SGHDT; CDR2 reads YYEEEE. This CDR3 is 13 amino acids long. The CDR3 is CASSSVDFYEQYF. The CDR3 nucleotides read TGTGCCAGCAGCTCAGTAGACTTTTACGAGCAGTACTTC.

The CDR3 reads CASSEAWGGNSPLHF. The CDR3 bases are TGTGCCAGCAGTGAAGCTTGGGGGGGGAATTCACCCCTCCACTTT. The chain has TRBV6-1 and TRBJ1-6, with D possibly matching TRBD1 (5 bases). The CDR3 runs 15 residues. Germline CDR1 is MNHNS and CDR2 is SASEGT. The V end lost 0 bases, the J end lost 7 bases, and 10 bases lay between the germline ends.

The chain is built from TRBV9 and TRBJ1-3; D is perhaps TRBD1 (5 bases). CDR3 length: 17 amino acids. Trimming took off 2 bases at V and 3 bases at J, with 18 bases between the two ends. Germline CDR1 and CDR2: SGDLS and YYNGEE. The CDR3 bases are TGTGCCAGCAGCGTGGATAGGCGGGGGACCCTTGGAAACACCATATATTTT. This codes for CASSVDRRGTLGNTIYF.

J is TRBJ1-5 and V is TRBV28; no clear D gene. The V end was cut by 6 bases, the J end by 3 bases, with 9 bases between. From germline, CDR1 is MDHEN and CDR2 SYDVKM. The CDR3 has 13 residues. CDR3 bases: TGTGCCAGCAGGGAACAGATCAATCAGCCCCAGCATTTT. It yields the protein CASREQINQPQHF.

V gene TRBV10-1 combines with J gene TRBJ1-1; 8 bases match TRBD1. The CDR3 runs to 16 residues. Germline assignment: CDR1 WNHNN and CDR2 SYGVQD (reference sequence). Germline trimming cut 2 bases from V and 8 bases from J; bases unmatched to any gene: 13. The CDR3 spells CASSEKGQEMLTEAFF. CDR3 nucleotide sequence: TGCGCCAGCAGTGAGAAGGGACAGGAGATGCTAACAGAAGCTTTCTTT.

The rearrangement uses TRBV7-9 and TRBJ2-3; possibly TRBD2 for D (6 bases). This CDR3 is built from 13 residues. The V and J ends lost 5 bases and 4 bases respectively, with 10 bases between them. CDR1 SEHNR and CDR2 FQNEAQ come from the germline V gene (reference sequence). This CDR3 reads CASSHGGADTQYF. The CDR3 region has the DNA TGTGCCAGCAGCCACGGCGGGGCAGATACGCAGTATTTT.

DNA of the CDR3: TGTGCCAGCAGCTTAGCAGGGACAGGTTACTACGAGCAGTACTTC. Encoded protein: CASSLAGTGYYEQYF. The chain links TRBV7-2 to TRBJ2-7; 8 bases match TRBD1. CDR1 and CDR2 (germline): SGHTA, FQGNSA. V trimming: 0 bases; J trimming: 3 bases; junction bases outside the gene matches: 4. This CDR3 is 15 amino acids long.

The chain joins TRBV6-1 to TRBJ1-5; D remains ambiguous. The CDR3 length is 14 residues. The V end lost 2 bases, the J end lost 7 bases, and 12 bases lay between the germline ends. In germline, CDR1 is MNHNS, CDR2 SASEGT. CDR3 in amino acids: CASSESGGLQPQHF. The CDR3 DNA sequence: TGTGCCAGCAGTGAATCTGGAGGTCTACAGCCCCAGCATTTT.

The V call is TRBV28, the J call TRBJ2-1; D not certain. V was clipped by 2 bases and J by 2 bases, with 4 bases between them. Germline CDR1 MDHEN, CDR2 SYDVKM. The CDR3 spans 13 residues. CDR3: CASSLGAYNEQFF. The CDR3 DNA is TGTGCCAGCAGTTTAGGGGCCTACAATGAGCAGTTCTTC.

V usage is TRBV29-1 and J usage is TRBJ2-7; no clear D gene. This CDR3 region has 13 residues. The ends were cut back, 6 bases at V and 4 bases at J, with 16 bases in the middle. Germline lookup yields CDR1 SQVTM and CDR2 ANQGSEA. The CDR3 nucleotides are TGCAGCGTCGCCCCCCGTGATGAATACGAGCAGTACTTC. This translates into CSVAPRDEYEQYF.

V gene TRBV11-1 combines with J gene TRBJ1-2; D gene unclear. CDR3 length: 13 residues. Germline CDR1 and CDR2: SGHAT and FQDESV (reference sequence). V dropped 5 bases and J dropped 8 bases, with 15 bases sitting between them. CDR3 sequence reads: CASSQAWSSGYTF. CDR3 DNA: TGTGCCAGCAGCCAGGCCTGGAGCTCCGGCTACACCTTC.

The chain recombines TRBV7-8 with TRBJ1-2, with D possibly being TRBD1 (6 bases). With 1 base removed from V and 7 bases from J, the gap between germline ends came to 16 bases. CDR1 SGHVS and CDR2 FQNEAQ come from the germline V gene. CDR3 length: 15 residues. DNA for the CDR3: TGTGCCAGCAGCTTAGGCGTGGGGGCGACGAGTGGCTACACCTTC. Translation gives CASSLGVGATSGYTF.

The chain links TRBV6-1 to TRBJ2-7; TRBD2 matches at 7 bases. The germline V gene has CDR1 MNHNS and CDR2 SASEGT. V shed 1 base and J 2 bases; nucleotides not matched to a gene: 5. The CDR3 contains 15 residues. The chain's CDR3 is CASSEDVGGAYEQYF. CDR3 DNA: TGTGCCAGCAGTGAAGACGTGGGGGGGGCCTACGAGCAGTACTTC.

J is TRBJ2-1 and V is TRBV2; the D is unclear. Between the trimmed V and J ends, which lost 5 bases and 5 bases, there was a span of 4 bases. The CDR3 is made up of 11 amino acids. Germline CDR1 and CDR2: SNHLY and FYNNEI. CDR3 sequence reads: CASSRDNEQFF. The DNA of the CDR3 is TGTGCCAGCAGTCGAGACAATGAGCAGTTCTTC.

A few counts support this clone. The chain carries TRBV10-3 and TRBJ2-3; TRBD1 agrees at 7 bases. The CDR3 is 15 amino acids. The germline CDR1 and CDR2 sequences are ENHRY and SYGVKD. V gave up 8 bases and J gave up 6 bases; unmatched junction bases: 14. For the CDR3, the DNA is TGTGCCATCGCTTTCCAGGACAGGAGCTCTGATACGCAGTATTTT. This codes for CAIAFQDRSSDTQYF.

This clone was recorded a few times. The V call is TRBV7-9, the J call TRBJ1-2, with D maybe TRBD1 (5 bases). CDR1 and CDR2 (germline): SEHNR, FQNEAQ (reference sequence). The germline V and J ends were trimmed by 1 base and 5 bases, with 14 bases remaining between them. CDR3 size: 15 residues. The CDR3 here is CASSLGISGQYGYTF. DNA for the CDR3: TGTGCCAGCAGCTTAGGGATCTCGGGGCAGTATGGCTACACCTTC.

J is TRBJ2-5 and V is TRBV5-4; TRBD2 matches 8 bases. There are 14 residues in the CDR3. Germline V gene data show CDR1 as SGHNT and CDR2 as YYREEE (reference sequence). Losses at the gene ends were 0 bases for V and 7 bases for J; bases not matched to a gene: 5. The CDR3 sequence: CASSLVAAGGTQYF. The CDR3 DNA follows: TGTGCCAGCAGCTTGGTGGCGGCGGGGGGGACCCAGTACTTC.

The chain combines TRBV10-3 with TRBJ1-5, with D unresolved. Trimming left V 8 bases short and J 6 bases short, with 11 bases between. CDR1 is ENHRY, CDR2 SYGVKD, per germline. This CDR3 has 12 residues. CDR3 in DNA: TGTGCCATCTCCCCGGTGGGTCAGCCCCAGCATTTT. Its protein product is CAISPVGQPQHF.

The chain uses TRBV27 and TRBJ1-2, with unresolved D. In germline, CDR1 is MNHEY, CDR2 SMNVEV (reference sequence). This CDR3 spans 11 amino acids. V lost 10 bases and J lost 8, with 14 bases in between. The CDR3 loop is CATLEASGYTF. The DNA of the CDR3 is TGTGCCACCCTGGAGGCCAGCGGCTACACCTTC.